Presented here are 19 T cell receptor beta chains from one specimen sequenced in a study of beta chain features in type 1 diabetes (dated by TCRdb to 2016 to 2018). Overall study results and their limits: A moderate but significant shortening of TCRB CDR3 length was observed in type 1 diabetes patients in all four CD4+ subsets.

The antigens for these receptors are not known. The library was produced with the immunoSEQ multiplex PCR assay. All of the isolated RNA was reverse transcribed with the High Capacity cDNA Reverse Transcription Kit, so expressed TCRB transcripts were sequenced. TCRdb mirrors the immuneACCESS table, restricted to in-frame sequences. Some clones are absent from its copies; in checked studies, under half trace to an unresolved V gene, and the reason for the others is unknown. The sample contains around 600,000 clones, around 11% of them found a single time. The ten largest clones represent 0.09% to 0.15% of the sample. Sequenced sample: naive CD4+ T cells from blood. The cell subset or site label corresponds to: true naive CD4+ T cells. The receptors originated from a young man with type 1 diabetes.

This clone was seen only a few times. The chain uses TRBV5-4 and TRBJ1-2, with TRBD1 matching 10 bases. The V and J ends lost 0 bases and 8 bases, in that order; junction bases with no gene match: 4. CDR3 size: 14 residues. Germline CDR1 reads SGHNT; CDR2 reads YYREEE (reference sequence). CDR3 nucleotide sequence: TGTGCCAGCAGCTTGGGACAGGGGGCCGGGGGCTACACCTTC. Protein sequence: CASSLGQGAGGYTF.

The V and J genes are TRBV25-1 and TRBJ2-1; 9 bases are shared with TRBD1. CDR3 size: 16 residues. V shed 1 base and J 8 bases; nucleotides not matched to a gene: 9. Germline CDR1 MGHDK, CDR2 SYGVNS. CDR3 residues: CASSEFGGTGFDEQFF. The CDR3 coding sequence is TGTGCCAGCAGTGAATTCGGTGGGACAGGGTTCGATGAGCAGTTCTTC.

This clone has only a few counts. The J gene is TRBJ1-4, the V gene TRBV25-1; D is undetermined. Per the germline V gene, CDR1 is MGHDK and CDR2 is SYGVNS. The CDR3 has 15 residues. V dropped 5 bases and J dropped 5 bases, with 15 bases sitting between them. Here the CDR3 DNA reads TGTGCCAGCAGTCCCGTCGGATACGGGAATGAAAAACTGTTTTTT. It specifies CASSPVGYGNEKLFF.

The chain couples TRBV6-6 to TRBJ1-1, with a possible D match to TRBD1 (6 bases). This CDR3 has 16 residues. Deletions cut 5 bases from V and 3 bases from J, with 19 bases between. Germline loops: CDR1 MNHNY, CDR2 SVGAGI (reference sequence). In DNA form, the CDR3 reads TGTGCCAGCAGTCCCCCGGGTTCCCCAGGGGACACTGAAGCTTTCTTT. It specifies CASSPPGSPGDTEAFF.

This clone has only a few counts. V is TRBV5-1 and J is TRBJ2-5; possibly TRBD2 for D (5 bases). Trimming stripped 3 bases from V and 2 bases from J, with 11 bases between. CDR1 SGHRS and CDR2 YFSETQ come from the germline V gene. The CDR3 runs to 14 residues. CDR3 DNA sequence: TGCGCCAGCAGCTCGACGGACTGGCAAGAGACCCAGTACTTC. It encodes CASSSTDWQETQYF.

This chain joins TRBV2 and TRBJ2-1, with no clear D. Deletions cut 3 bases from V and 12 bases from J, with 9 bases between. CDR1 and CDR2 (germline): SNHLY, FYNNEI. The CDR3 has 11 amino acids. DNA of the CDR3: TGTGCCAGCAGTGACCGAGCGCCGCAGTTCTTC. This codes for CASSDRAPQFF.

V and J are TRBV7-3 and TRBJ1-2, with 7 bases matching TRBD1. Germline V CDR1 and CDR2: SGHTA, FQGTGA. The J segment lost 4 bases and the V segment lost 4 bases, leaving 9 bases of the junction unmatched. This CDR3 has 15 amino acids. The CDR3 DNA reads as TGTGCCAGCAGCTCAACAGGGGATCGGCGCTATGGCTACACCTTC. Translated, it gives CASSSTGDRRYGYTF.

The rearrangement links TRBV25-1 to TRBJ2-1; 7 bases are a match to TRBD1. The CDR3 loop spans 13 amino acids. Germline trimming cut 1 base from V and 8 bases from J; bases unmatched to any gene: 2. Germline values: CDR1 MGHDK, CDR2 SYGVNS. The CDR3 region is CASSELTGDEQFF. The CDR3 DNA is TGTGCCAGCAGTGAATTAACAGGGGATGAGCAGTTCTTC.

The chain couples TRBV4-3 to TRBJ2-7; 9 bases are shared with TRBD1. The CDR3 extends over 17 amino acids. Trimming cost V 1 base and J 5 bases; bases outside gene matches: 12. CDR1 and CDR2 from the germline V gene are LGHNA and YSLEER. The CDR3 DNA is TGCGCCAGCAGCCAAGGGCCCCCGGGACAGGGTACCCACGAGCAGTACTTC. It translates to CASSQGPPGQGTHEQYF.

This clone was observed a few times. The chain employs TRBV19 and TRBJ2-5; D is unclear. The CDR3 consists of 13 residues. V was pared by 3 bases and J by 5 bases, with 10 bases between. The germline CDR1 and CDR2 sequences are LNHDA and SQIVND (reference sequence). CDR3 region: CASSMSASETQYF. CDR3 bases: TGTGCCAGTAGTATGAGTGCTTCGGAGACCCAGTACTTC. Full variable domain (rest looked up from reference TRBV19 and TRBJ2-5): DGGITQSPKYLFRKEGQNVTLSCEQNLNHDAMYWYRQDPGQGLRLIYYSQIVNDFQKGDIAEGYSVSREKKESFPLTVTSAQKNPTAFYLCASSMSASETQYFGPGTRLLVL.

This clone was counted only a few times. The rearrangement links TRBV4-1 to TRBJ2-5, with D perhaps TRBD1 or TRBD2 (5 bases each). The V gene's germline CDR1 is MGHRA and CDR2 YSYEKL. Trimming shortened V by 4 bases and J by 4 bases, and 10 bases separated the two germline ends. CDR3 length: 13 residues. The CDR3 loop is CASSPTRGETQYF. CDR3 nucleotide sequence: TGCGCCAGCAGCCCTACTAGGGGAGAGACCCAGTACTTC.

Worth noting for this clone: The sample carries other DNA sequences with the same CDR3. CDR3 DNA: TGTGCCAGCAGCTTAGATGGCTCCTACGAGCAGTACTTC. Protein sequence: CASSLDGSYEQYF. The rearrangement uses TRBV7-9 and TRBJ2-7; D remains unclear. There are 13 residues in the CDR3. The germline V gene encodes CDR1 SEHNR and CDR2 FQNEAQ (reference sequence). V dropped 1 base and J dropped 0 bases, with 4 bases sitting between them.

The J gene is TRBJ1-5, the V gene TRBV7-9; D is uncertain. Trimming removed 5 bases from V and 4 bases from J, with 9 bases in between. There are 13 residues in the CDR3. Germline V gene lookup returns CDR1 SEHNR and CDR2 FQNEAQ (reference sequence). For the CDR3, the DNA is TGTGCCAGCAGCGAGGACGGGAATCAGCCCCAGCATTTT. It yields the protein CASSEDGNQPQHF.

The V call is TRBV13, the J call TRBJ2-5; 12 nucleotides match TRBD1. This CDR3 comprises 18 residues. Germline lookup yields CDR1 PRHDT and CDR2 FYEKMQ (reference sequence). The trim removed 5 bases at V and 4 bases at J, leaving 14 bases unmatched. The CDR3 coding sequence is TGTGCCAGCAGCCTGCGATCGGGACAGGGGGCGATTCGAGAGACCCAGTACTTC. Protein: CASSLRSGQGAIRETQYF. Supplemented by reference TRBV13 and TRBJ2-5, the full variable domain reads AAGVIQSPRHLIKEKRETATLKCYPIPRHDTVYWYQQGPGQDPQFLISFYEKMQSDKGSIPDRFSAQQFSDYHSELNMSSLELGDSALYFCASSLRSGQGAIRETQYFGPGTRLLVL.

The CDR3 DNA sequence: TGTGCCAGCAGTGGGACAGGGGAATCGGCCTACGAGCAGTACTTC. It yields the protein CASSGTGESAYEQYF. This chain connects TRBV25-1 to TRBJ2-7; 9 nucleotides align to TRBD1. The germline gives CDR1 MGHDK, CDR2 SYGVNS. The CDR3 is 15 amino acids. V lost 4 bases and J lost 2; bases outside the gene matches: 6.

This chain uses TRBV11-3 with TRBJ2-3; 11 positions match TRBD1. With 1 base clipped from V and 5 bases from J, the junction kept 8 bases outside the gene matches. The CDR3 is 17 residues long. Germline V gene data show CDR1 as SGHNT and CDR2 as YENEEA. Here the CDR3 reads CASSLGPGTGGLDTQYF. CDR3 bases: TGTGCCAGCAGCTTAGGCCCCGGGACAGGGGGATTAGATACGCAGTATTTT. Full variable domain (remainder filled in from reference TRBV11-3 and TRBJ2-3): EAGVVQSPRYKIIEKKQPVAFWCNPISGHNTLYWYLQNLGQGPELLIRYENEEAVDDSQLPKDRFSAERLKGVDSTLKIQPAELGDSAVYLCASSLGPGTGGLDTQYFGPGTRLTVL.

This clone has more than one count but fewer than ten. V gene TRBV18 combines with J gene TRBJ2-1; 8 bases match TRBD2. V lost 3 bases to trimming and J lost 9 bases; unmatched junction nucleotides: 10. This CDR3 is built from 15 residues. The V gene's germline CDR1 is KGHSH and CDR2 LQKENI. DNA for the CDR3: TGTGCCAGCTCACCGTTGGCGGGGGGCGAGGGTGAGCAGTTCTTC. This gives the protein CASSPLAGGEGEQFF.

This clone occurred a few times. V is TRBV6-5 and J is TRBJ2-3, with a possible D match to TRBD2 (6 bases). Germline V CDR1 and CDR2: MNHEY, SVGAGI. V gave up 6 bases and J gave up 2 bases, with 15 bases separating them. This CDR3 is built from 15 residues. DNA for the CDR3: TGTGCCAGCAGACAAACGGGACTCCCCACAGATACGCAGTATTTT. It is translated as CASRQTGLPTDTQYF.

The chain has TRBV10-3 and TRBJ2-3; tentative D call: TRBD1 (6 bases). The CDR3 contains 13 residues. V was cut by 2 bases and J by 8 bases, with 11 bases left in between. Germline CDR1 ENHRY, CDR2 SYGVKD. The CDR3 spells CAISEEGEGTQYF. For the CDR3, the DNA is TGTGCCATCAGTGAGGAGGGGGAAGGTACGCAGTATTTT.